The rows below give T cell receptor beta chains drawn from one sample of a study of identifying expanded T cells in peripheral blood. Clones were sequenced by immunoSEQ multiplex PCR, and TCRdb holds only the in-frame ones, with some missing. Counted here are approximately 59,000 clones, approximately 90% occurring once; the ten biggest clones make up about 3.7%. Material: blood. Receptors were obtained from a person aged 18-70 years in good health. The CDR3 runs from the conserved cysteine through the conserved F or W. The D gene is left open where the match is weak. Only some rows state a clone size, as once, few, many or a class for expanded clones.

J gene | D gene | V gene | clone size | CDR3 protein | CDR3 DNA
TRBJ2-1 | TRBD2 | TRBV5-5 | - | CASSFEGGGAEQFF | TGTGCCAGCAGCTTCGAGGGCGGGGGGGCCGAGCAGTTCTTC
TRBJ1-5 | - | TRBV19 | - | CASSISGRGYSNQPQHF | TGTGCCAGTAGTATCAGTGGCAGGGGCTATAGCAATCAGCCCCAGCATTTT
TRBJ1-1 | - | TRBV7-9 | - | CASSLTGLNTEAFF | TGTGCCAGCAGCTTAACAGGGTTAAACACTGAAGCTTTCTTT
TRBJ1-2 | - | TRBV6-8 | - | CASSRTANYGYTF | TGTGCCAGCAGCAGGACGGCTAACTATGGCTACACCTTC
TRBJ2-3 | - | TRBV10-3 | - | CAISLGEYLGLDTQYF | TGTGCCATCAGTTTGGGGGAGTATTTAGGGTTAGATACGCAGTATTTT
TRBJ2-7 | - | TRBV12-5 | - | CASGLVNEQYF | TGTGCTAGTGGTTTGGTTAACGAGCAGTACTTC
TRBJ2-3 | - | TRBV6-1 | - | CASNPRLFTDTQYF | TGTGCCAGCAACCCTCGCCTTTTCACAGATACGCAGTATTTT
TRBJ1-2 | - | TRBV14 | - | CASSQDVEDYGYTF | TGTGCCAGCAGCCAAGATGTGGAGGACTATGGCTACACCTTC
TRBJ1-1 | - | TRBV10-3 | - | CAISGQGTGEGEAFF | TGTGCCATCAGTGGTCAAGGAACGGGCGAAGGGGAAGCTTTCTTT
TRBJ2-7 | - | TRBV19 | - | CASNRGAGPYEQYF | TGTGCCAGTAACCGGGGGGCCGGACCCTACGAGCAGTACTTC
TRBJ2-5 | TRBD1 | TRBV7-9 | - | CASSRRGQGDVTQYF | TGTGCCAGCAGCCGGAGGGGACAGGGAGATGTGACCCAGTACTTC
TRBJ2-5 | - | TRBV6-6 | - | CASSYPAPQETQYF | TGTGCCAGCAGTTACCCAGCGCCCCAAGAGACCCAGTACTTC
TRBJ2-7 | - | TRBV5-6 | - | CASSLAGGGGYEQYF | TGTGCCAGCAGCTTGGCCGGTGGCGGCGGCTACGAGCAGTACTTC
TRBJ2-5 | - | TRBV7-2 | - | CASSLEGYRAKETQYF | TGTGCCAGCAGCTTAGAAGGGTACAGGGCCAAAGAGACCCAGTACTTC
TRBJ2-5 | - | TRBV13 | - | CASSLEGQGETQYF | TGTGCCAGCAGCTTAGAAGGGCAGGGAGAGACCCAGTACTTC
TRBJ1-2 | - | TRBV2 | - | CASSAGYDNGYTF | TGTGCCAGCAGTGCAGGGTATGATAATGGCTACACCTTC
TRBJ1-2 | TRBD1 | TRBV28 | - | CASSTTGGDYGYTF | TGTGCCAGCAGTACGACAGGGGGCGACTATGGCTACACCTTC
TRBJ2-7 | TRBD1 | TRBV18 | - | CASSPGTGSLEQYF | TGTGCCAGCTCACCAGGGACAGGGAGTCTAGAGCAGTACTTC
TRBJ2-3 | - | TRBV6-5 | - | CASKDILDTQYF | TGTGCCAGCAAGGACATATTAGATACGCAGTATTTT
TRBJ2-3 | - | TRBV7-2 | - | CASSSSRGLDTQYF | TGTGCCAGCAGCTCGAGCAGGGGTTTGGATACGCAGTATTTT
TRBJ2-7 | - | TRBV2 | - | CASKASGVTYEQYF | TGTGCCAGCAAGGCGTCAGGCGTTACCTACGAGCAGTACTTC
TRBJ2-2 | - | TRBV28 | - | CASMGERDTGELFF | TGTGCCAGCATGGGGGAACGAGACACCGGGGAGCTGTTTTTT
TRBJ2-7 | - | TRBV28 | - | CASSFRGTEQYF | TGTGCCAGCAGTTTTCGAGGCACTGAGCAGTACTTC
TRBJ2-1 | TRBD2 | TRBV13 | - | CASSGRSGEREGNEQFF | TGTGCCAGCAGCGGTCGGTCCGGAGAGCGGGAGGGCAATGAGCAGTTCTTC
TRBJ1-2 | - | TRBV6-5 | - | CASSYSITGDLGYTF | TGTGCCAGCAGTTACTCGATAACCGGAGACCTCGGCTACACCTTC
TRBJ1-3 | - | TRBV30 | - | CAWSVHSSGNTIYF | TGTGCCTGGAGTGTACACAGCTCTGGAAACACCATATATTTT
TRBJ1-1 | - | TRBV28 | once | CASSSRPLNTEAFF | TGTGCCAGCAGTTCCAGGCCTTTGAACACTGAAGCTTTCTTT
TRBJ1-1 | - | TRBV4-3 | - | CASSQEVAQNTEAFF | TGCGCCAGCAGCCAAGAAGTAGCGCAGAACACTGAAGCTTTCTTT
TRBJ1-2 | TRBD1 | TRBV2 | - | CASRTQGANYGYTF | TGTGCCAGCAGGACTCAGGGGGCAAACTATGGCTACACCTTC
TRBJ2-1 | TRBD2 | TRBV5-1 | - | CASSPGLVGRNEQFF | TGCGCCAGCAGCCCCGGACTAGTGGGGAGGAATGAGCAGTTCTTC
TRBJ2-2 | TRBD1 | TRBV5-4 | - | CASSQDRAGNTGELFF | TGTGCCAGCAGCCAGGACAGGGCCGGGAACACCGGGGAGCTGTTTTTT
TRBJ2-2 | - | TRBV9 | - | CASSVGWAGELFF | TGTGCCAGCAGCGTCGGTTGGGCCGGGGAGCTGTTTTTT
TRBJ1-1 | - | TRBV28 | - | CASSEGEGPMNTEAFF | TGTGCCAGCAGTGAAGGAGAAGGTCCGATGAACACTGAAGCTTTCTTT
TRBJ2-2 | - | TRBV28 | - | CASSIQGGATGELFF | TGTGCCAGCAGTATACAGGGTGGGGCTACCGGGGAGCTGTTTTTT
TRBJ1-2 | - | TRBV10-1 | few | CASSPWKGKDNYGYTF | TGCGCCAGCAGCCCTTGGAAGGGGAAGGATAACTATGGCTACACCTTC
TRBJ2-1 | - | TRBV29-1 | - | CSVPQSLKYYNEQFF | TGCAGCGTTCCTCAATCCTTGAAATATTACAATGAGCAGTTCTTC
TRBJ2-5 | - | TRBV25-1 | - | CASSEPRDYQETQYF | TGTGCCAGCAGTGAACCCCGGGACTACCAAGAGACCCAGTACTTC
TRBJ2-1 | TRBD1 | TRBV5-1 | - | CASSLAGQGPLDNEQFF | TGCGCCAGCAGCTTGGCAGGACAGGGCCCCTTAGACAATGAGCAGTTCTTC
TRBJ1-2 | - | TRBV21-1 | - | CASSKNGGRTYGYTF | TGTGCCAGCAGCAAAAATGGGGGCAGGACCTATGGCTACACCTTC
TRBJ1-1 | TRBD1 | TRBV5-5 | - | CASSAGTARNTEAFF | TGTGCCAGCAGCGCCGGGACAGCCAGGAACACTGAAGCTTTCTTT
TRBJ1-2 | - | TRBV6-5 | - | CASRATAVYGYTF | TGTGCCAGCAGGGCGACGGCCGTCTATGGCTACACCTTC
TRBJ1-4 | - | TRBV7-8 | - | CASSGITGAENEKLFF | TGTGCCAGCAGCGGAATAACCGGGGCAGAGAATGAAAAACTGTTTTTT
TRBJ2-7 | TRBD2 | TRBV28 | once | CASSGGIRGTSGNGYEQYF | TGTGCCAGCAGTGGGGGGATCCGGGGGACTAGCGGGAATGGGTACGAGCAGTACTTC
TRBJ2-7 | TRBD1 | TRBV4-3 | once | CASSLRTGGRYEQYF | TGCGCCAGCAGCCTCAGGACAGGGGGTAGGTACGAGCAGTACTTC
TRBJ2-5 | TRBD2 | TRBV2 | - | CASMSGGAIETQYF | TGTGCCAGCATGAGCGGGGGGGCGATTGAGACCCAGTACTTC